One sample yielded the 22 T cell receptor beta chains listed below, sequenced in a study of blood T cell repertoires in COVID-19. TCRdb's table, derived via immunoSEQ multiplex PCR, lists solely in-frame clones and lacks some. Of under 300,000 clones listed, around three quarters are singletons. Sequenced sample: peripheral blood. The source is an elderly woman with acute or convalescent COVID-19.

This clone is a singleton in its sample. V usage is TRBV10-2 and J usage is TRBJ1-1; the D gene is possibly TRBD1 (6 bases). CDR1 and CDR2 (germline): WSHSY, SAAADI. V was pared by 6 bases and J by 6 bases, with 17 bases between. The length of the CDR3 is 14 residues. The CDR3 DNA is TGCGCCAGCAGACAGGGTAGCGTCGGTTCTGAAGCTTTCTTT. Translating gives CASRQGSVGSEAFF.

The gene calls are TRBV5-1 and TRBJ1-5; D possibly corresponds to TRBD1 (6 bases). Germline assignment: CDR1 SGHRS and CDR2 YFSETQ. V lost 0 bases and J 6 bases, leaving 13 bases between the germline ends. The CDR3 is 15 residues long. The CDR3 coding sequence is TGCGCCAGCAGCTTGGACGGGGGGCCCGGTCAGCCCCAGCATTTT. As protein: CASSLDGGPGQPQHF.

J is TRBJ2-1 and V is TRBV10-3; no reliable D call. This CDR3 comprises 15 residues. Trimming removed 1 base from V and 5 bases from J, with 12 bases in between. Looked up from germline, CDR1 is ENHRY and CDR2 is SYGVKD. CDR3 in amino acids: CAISELSKYHNEQFF. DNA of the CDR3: TGTGCCATCAGTGAGTTGTCTAAGTACCACAATGAGCAGTTCTTC.

The CDR3 nucleotides read TGTGCCAGCAGCCCCCTAGGATCGGGTAATTCACCCCTCCACTTT. Translation: CASSPLGSGNSPLHF. The rearrangement uses TRBV3-1 (or the pseudogene TRBV3-2) and TRBJ1-6; D not resolved. Germline CDR1 LGHDT, CDR2 YNNKEL (reference sequence). The V and J ends lost 4 bases and 6 bases respectively, with 13 bases between them. The CDR3 has 15 residues.

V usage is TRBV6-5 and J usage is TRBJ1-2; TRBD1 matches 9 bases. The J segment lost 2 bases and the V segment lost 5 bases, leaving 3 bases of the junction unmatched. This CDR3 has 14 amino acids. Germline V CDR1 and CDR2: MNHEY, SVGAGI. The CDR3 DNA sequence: TGTGCCAGCAGTAACAGGGGGCAAAACTATGGCTACACCTTC. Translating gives CASSNRGQNYGYTF.

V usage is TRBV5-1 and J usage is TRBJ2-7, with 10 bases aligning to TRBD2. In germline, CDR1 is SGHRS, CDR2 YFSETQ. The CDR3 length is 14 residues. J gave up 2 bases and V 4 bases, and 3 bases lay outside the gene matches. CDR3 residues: CASSLAGAAYEQYF. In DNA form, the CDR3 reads TGCGCCAGCAGCCTAGCGGGGGCAGCCTACGAGCAGTACTTC.

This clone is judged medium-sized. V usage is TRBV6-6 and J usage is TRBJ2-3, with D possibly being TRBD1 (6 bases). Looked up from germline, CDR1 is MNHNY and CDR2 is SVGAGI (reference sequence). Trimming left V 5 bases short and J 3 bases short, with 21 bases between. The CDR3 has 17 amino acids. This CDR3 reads CASSPLGTPRGTDTQYF. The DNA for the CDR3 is TGTGCCAGCAGTCCCCTCGGGACACCCCGAGGGACAGATACGCAGTATTTT.

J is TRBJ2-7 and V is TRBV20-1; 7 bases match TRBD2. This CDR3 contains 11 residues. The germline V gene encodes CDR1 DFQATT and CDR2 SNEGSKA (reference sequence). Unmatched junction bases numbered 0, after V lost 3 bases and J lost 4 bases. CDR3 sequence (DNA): TGCAGTGCTAGGCGGGAGTACGAGCAGTACTTC. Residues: CSARREYEQYF.

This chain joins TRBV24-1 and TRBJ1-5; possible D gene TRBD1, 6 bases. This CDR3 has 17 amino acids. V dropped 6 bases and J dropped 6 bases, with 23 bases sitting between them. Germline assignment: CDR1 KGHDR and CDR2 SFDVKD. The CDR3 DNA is TGTGCCACCAGTCCCTCGGAAACAGGGTTATTAAGTCAGCCCCAGCATTTT. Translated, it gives CATSPSETGLLSQPQHF.

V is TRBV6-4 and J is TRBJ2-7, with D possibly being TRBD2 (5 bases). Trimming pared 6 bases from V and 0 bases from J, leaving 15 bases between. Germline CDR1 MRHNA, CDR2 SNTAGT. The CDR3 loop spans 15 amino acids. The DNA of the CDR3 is TGTGCCAGCAGCAAAGAGGGCGGGCCCTCCTACGAGCAGTACTTC. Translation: CASSKEGGPSYEQYF.

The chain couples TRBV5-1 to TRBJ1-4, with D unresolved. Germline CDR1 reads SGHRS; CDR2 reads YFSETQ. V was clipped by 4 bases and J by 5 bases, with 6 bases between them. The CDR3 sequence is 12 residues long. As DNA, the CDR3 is TGCGCCAGCAGCAAAATAAATGAAAAACTGTTTTTT. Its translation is CASSKINEKLFF. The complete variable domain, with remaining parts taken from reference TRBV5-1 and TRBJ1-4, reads KAGVTQTPRYLIKTRGQQVTLSCSPISGHRSVSWYQQTPGQGLQFLFEYFSETQRNKGNFPGRFSGRQFSNSRSEMNVSTLELGDSALYLCASSKINEKLFFGSGTQLSVL.

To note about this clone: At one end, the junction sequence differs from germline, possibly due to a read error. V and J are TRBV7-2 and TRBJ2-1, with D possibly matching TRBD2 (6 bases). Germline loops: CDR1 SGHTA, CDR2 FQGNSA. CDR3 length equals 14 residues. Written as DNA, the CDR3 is TGTGCCAGCAGCTTAGGGAGGGCCTATAATGAGCAGTTCTTC. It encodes CASSLGRAYNEQFF.

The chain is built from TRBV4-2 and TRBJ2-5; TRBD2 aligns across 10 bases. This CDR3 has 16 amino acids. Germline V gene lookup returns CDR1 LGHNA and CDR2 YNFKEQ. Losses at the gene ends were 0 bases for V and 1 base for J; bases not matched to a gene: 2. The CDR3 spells CASSQEGLATQETQYF. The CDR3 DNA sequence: TGTGCCAGCAGCCAAGAGGGACTAGCGACCCAAGAGACCCAGTACTTC.

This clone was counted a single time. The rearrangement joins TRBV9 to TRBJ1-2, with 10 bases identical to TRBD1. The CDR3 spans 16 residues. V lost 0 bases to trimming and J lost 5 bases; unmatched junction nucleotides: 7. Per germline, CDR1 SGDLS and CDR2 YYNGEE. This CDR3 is CASSVGGTGEGYGYTF. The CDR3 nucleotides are TGTGCCAGCAGCGTAGGGGGGACAGGGGAAGGATATGGCTACACCTTC.

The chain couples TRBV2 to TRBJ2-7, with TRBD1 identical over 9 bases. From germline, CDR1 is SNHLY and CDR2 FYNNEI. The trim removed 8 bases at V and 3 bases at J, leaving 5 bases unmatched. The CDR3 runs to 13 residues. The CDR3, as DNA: TGTGCCAGCGGCCGGGACAGGGACTACGAGCAGTACTTC. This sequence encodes CASGRDRDYEQYF.

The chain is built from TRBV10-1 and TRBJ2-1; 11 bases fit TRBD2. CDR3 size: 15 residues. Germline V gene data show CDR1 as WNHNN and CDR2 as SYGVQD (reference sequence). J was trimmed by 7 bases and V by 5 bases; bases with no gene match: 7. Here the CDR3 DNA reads TGCGCCAGCAGTTCCTCGGGACTAGCGGATAATGAGCAGTTCTTC. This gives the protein CASSSSGLADNEQFF.

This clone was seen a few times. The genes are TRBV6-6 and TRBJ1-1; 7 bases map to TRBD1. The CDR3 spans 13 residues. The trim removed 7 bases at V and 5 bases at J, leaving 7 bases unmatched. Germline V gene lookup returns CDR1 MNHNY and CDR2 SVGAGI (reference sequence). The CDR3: CASTTGDWTEAFF. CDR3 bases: TGTGCCAGCACAACAGGGGATTGGACTGAAGCTTTCTTT.

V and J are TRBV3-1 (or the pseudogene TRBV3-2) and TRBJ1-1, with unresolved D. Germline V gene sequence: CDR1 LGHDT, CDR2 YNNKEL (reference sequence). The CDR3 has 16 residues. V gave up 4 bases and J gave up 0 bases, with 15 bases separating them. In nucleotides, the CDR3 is TGTGCCAGCAGCCGGCCGTCGGGTCCTTTGAACACTGAAGCTTTCTTT. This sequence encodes CASSRPSGPLNTEAFF.

Here the CDR3 DNA reads TGTGCCAGCAGAAGGGGGACTGAAGCTTTCTTT. It codes for CASRRGTEAFF. The chain combines TRBV6-5 with TRBJ1-1; TRBD1 might be the D (6 bases). The V and J ends lost 6 bases and 5 bases respectively, with 7 bases between them. The CDR3 runs to 11 residues. The germline gives CDR1 MNHEY, CDR2 SVGAGI.

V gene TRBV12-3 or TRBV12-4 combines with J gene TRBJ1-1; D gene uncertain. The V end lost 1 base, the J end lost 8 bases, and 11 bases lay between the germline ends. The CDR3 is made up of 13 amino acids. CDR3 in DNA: TGTGCCAGCAGTTTAGGAAGCGTAGCCGAAGCTTTCTTT. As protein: CASSLGSVAEAFF.

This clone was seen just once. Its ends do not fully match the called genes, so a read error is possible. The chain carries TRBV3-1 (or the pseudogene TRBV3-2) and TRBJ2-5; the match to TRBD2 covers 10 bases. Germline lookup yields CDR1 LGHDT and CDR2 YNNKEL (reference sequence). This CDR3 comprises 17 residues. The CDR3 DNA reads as TGTGCCAACAGCCAAGTAGGCAGCGGGGGGGCCCAAGAGACCCAGTACTTC. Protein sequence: CANSQVGSGGAQETQYF.

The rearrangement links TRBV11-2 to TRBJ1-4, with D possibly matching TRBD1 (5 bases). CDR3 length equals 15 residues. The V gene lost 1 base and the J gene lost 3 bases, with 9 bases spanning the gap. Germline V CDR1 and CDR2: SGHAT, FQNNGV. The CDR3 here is CASSLGQSANEKLFF. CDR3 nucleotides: TGTGCCAGCAGCTTAGGACAGTCCGCTAATGAAAAACTGTTTTTT.